This T cell receptor (beta chain) was identified in a study of blood T cell repertoires in COVID-19 (TCRdb year 2020). About the study as a whole: Samples from collaborators originated in the United States, Italy and Spain and spanned both the acute and convalescent phases of COVID-19. The material from the prospective study consisted of cDNA or gDNA derived from T cells, B-cell-depleted T cells, or PBMCs. Deeply sampled blood TCRbeta repertoires from subjects exposed to, actively infected with, or recovered from COVID-19 were included in the dataset. A freely available public database, intended as a resource for researchers studying the immune response to SARS-CoV-2, is where the repertoires were released. The samples were drawn from the first 160 participants of the ongoing ImmuneRACE study and from 950 to 1,500 subjects provided by 6 global collaborators. A de-identified subject ID, COVID-19 status, age in years and sex were almost always included in the sample metadata. Where available, HLA class I and class II types were taken from metadata supplied by the sample provider and were not determined by assay-based typing.

TCRbeta CDR3 regions were amplified from genomic DNA by means of the immunoSEQ Assay, a bias-controlled multiplex PCR. The paper's processing steps were these. Within the assay, amplification of reference gene primers was used to estimate how many nucleated cells each sample contained. To quantify the absolute abundance of each unique TCRbeta CDR3 rearrangement, sequence reads were collapsed and filtered. For each sample, productive Simpson clonality was calculated by taking the square root of Simpson's diversity index across productive rearrangements. Here the immuneACCESS table is served through TCRdb, limited to in-frame sequences with V and J called. Missing clones are a known gap in these copies; in checked studies unresolved V genes cover under half, and the rest lacks a known reason. Clone size and the V and J calls come from that table; the DNA yielded D and trimming. The sample records hundreds of thousands of clones, about nine tenths of which are singletons. The ten largest make up 8% to 10% of the sample.

In the prospective study, participants were about 18 to 95 years old, resided in about two dozen geographic areas of the United States, and were enrolled through a virtual design. In the prospective study, cohorts were assigned on the basis of participant-reported clinical history obtained from a screening survey and a study questionnaire. Recovered participants in ImmuneRACE Cohort 3 were defined by two consecutive negative NP/OP PCR tests, clearance by a healthcare professional, or resolution of symptoms. Each participant in the prospective study had whole blood, serum and a nasopharyngeal or oropharyngeal swab collected by mobile phlebotomists. Participants in the prospective study had the option to provide additional blood draws and questionnaires over an approximately 2-month period. Blood samples from the prospective study were shipped frozen or at room temperature prior to DNA extraction.

As concerns this clone: No antigen is known for it. No quality values exist for individual bases; no much larger clone is one base distant.

What the research found in general, with its limitations: Clinical and demographic metadata were provided uncurated, with the amount varying by source and participant.

CDR1 and CDR2 (KGHDR, SFDVKD) derive from the germline V gene. V and J are truncated by 3 bases and 7 bases respectively, leaving an intervening sequence of 15 bases. There are 15 amino acids in the CDR3, from cysteine to phenylalanine inclusive. Of all the DNA, just the CDR3 is kept, 45 bases in frame from base 1. Material for sequencing was PBMCs or T cells enriched from blood (not recorded which). The sequence links TRBV24-1 to TRBJ1-5; a tentative D match to TRBD1 spans 6 bases. This receptor was identified in a woman aged 40 to 50 who had recovered from COVID-19. At the DNA level, the sequence is TGTGCCACCAGTGATCTCACAGGGTTAGAACAGCCCCAGCATTTT. It specifies CATSDLTGLEQPQHF.